The rows below give T cell receptor beta chains drawn from one sample of a study of blood T cell repertoires in COVID-19. Clones were sequenced by immunoSEQ multiplex PCR, and TCRdb holds only the in-frame ones, with some missing. This sample has hundreds of thousands of clones, with around 90% found just once. The specimen sequenced was peripheral blood. The source is a human donor in a cohort sampled during active COVID-19. Each CDR3 is given with its conserved first and last residue. A D gene is named only where the DNA matches it firmly.

V	J	D	DNA	CDR3
TRBV19	TRBJ1-5	NA	TGTGCCAGTAGTATAAGTTCTATTAGCAATCAGCCCCAGCATTTT	CASSISSISNQPQHF
TRBV28	TRBJ1-1	NA	TGTGCCAGCAGGCCGCGGGCGGGCACTGAAGCTTTCTTT	CASRPRAGTEAFF
TRBV6-2/TRBV6-3	TRBJ1-3	NA	TGTGCCAGCAGTTCTTTTATACCGACGCAGGTGCACTCTGGAAACACCATATATTTT	CASSSFIPTQVHSGNTIYF
TRBV9	TRBJ2-5	TRBD1	TGTGCCAGCAGCGTAGGGGACAGAGACCAAGAGACCCAGTACTTC	CASSVGDRDQETQYF
TRBV3-1/TRBV3-2	TRBJ1-6	TRBD1	TGTGCCAGCAGCCAACCAACAGGGGGAAATTCACCCCTCCACTTT	CASSQPTGGNSPLHF
TRBV13	TRBJ1-3	TRBD1	TGTGCCAGCAGCTCCGGAACCGGGACAGGGTCTAACACCATATATTTT	CASSSGTGTGSNTIYF
TRBV2	TRBJ1-2	NA	TGTGCCAGCAGTGAAGCGCCCGGGAGGGGCTACACCTTC	CASSEAPGRGYTF
TRBV6-2/TRBV6-3	TRBJ1-4	TRBD1	TGTGCCAGCAGTTATGGGGGACAGGGTGAAAAACTGTTTTTT	CASSYGGQGEKLFF
TRBV28	TRBJ2-2	NA	TGTGCCAGCAGTTTAGGGGGGTTGGACACCGGGGAGCTGTTTTTT	CASSLGGLDTGELFF
TRBV24-1	TRBJ1-4	TRBD1	TGTGCCATATATTCTCCGAGACAGGGAGCCCTTAATGAAAAACTGTTTTTT	CAIYSPRQGALNEKLFF
TRBV5-1	TRBJ2-7	NA	TGCGCCAGCAGCTCCGAATATAGCCGGCGGCAGTACTTC	CASSSEYSRRQYF
TRBV7-9	TRBJ1-1	TRBD1	TGTGCCAGCAGCCTCGACAGGGGAACTGAAGCTTTCTTT	CASSLDRGTEAFF
TRBV5-8	TRBJ1-4	TRBD1	TGTGCCAGCAGCTATATGGACAGGGGCGAAAAACTGTTTTTT	CASSYMDRGEKLFF
TRBV6-2/TRBV6-3	TRBJ2-3	TRBD2	TGTGCCAGCAGTACAAGACTAGCGGGAGGGGTAGCCACAGATACGCAGTATTTT	CASSTRLAGGVATDTQYF
TRBV30	TRBJ2-7	NA	TGTGCCTGGAGCAGGCTACAGAAGTTTGAGCAGTACTTC	CAWSRLQKFEQYF